These T cell receptor beta chains were read from a single sample in a study of CD8 T cells in Susac syndrome. TCRdb independently ran MiXCR on the immunoSEQ multiplex PCR reads; one entry per CDR3 protein. The repertoire consists of 100,000 to 150,000 distinct CDR3 sequences, with 85% to 95% occurring once and the leading ten covering less than 0.4%. Sequenced material: CD8+ T cells from PBMCs. All receptors come from a human donor with multiple sclerosis. The CDR3 runs from the conserved cysteine through the conserved F or W. D genes are given only for firm matches. Size is omitted from some rows. Given values are once, few, many or a class for expanded clones.

>NA|NA|TRBJ1-2|TRBV5-1|15
TGCGCCAGCAGCCCCGATGGGGCCGATAACTATGGCTACACCTTC
CASSPDGADNYGYTF
>NA|TRBD1|TRBJ1-5|TRBV7-2|16
TGTGCCAGCAGCTTAGCTACAGGGGCGGGGGGTCAGCCCCAGCATTTT
CASSLATGAGGQPQHF
>once|NA|TRBJ2-3|TRBV2|17
TGTGCCAGCAGTGAAGGAAGGAGGAATACTAGACCCGATACGCAGTATTTT
CASSEGRRNTRPDTQYF
>NA|NA|TRBJ1-1|TRBV12-3/TRBV12-4|12
TGTGCCAGCACCCCTTTGGGCACTGAAGCTTTCTTT
CASTPLGTEAFF
>once|NA|TRBJ2-5|TRBV2|15
TGTGCCAGCAGGGAGCCGGGGGCCAGTCAAGAGACCCAGTACTTC
CASREPGASQETQYF
>NA|NA|TRBJ2-7|TRBV20-1|14
TGCAGTGCTCCTAGACTTCTGGAAACCTACGAGCAGTACTTC
CSAPRLLETYEQYF
>NA|NA|TRBJ1-1|TRBV6-5|14
TGTGCCAGCAGTTACCAAGCAGGTGACACTGAAGCTTTCTTT
CASSYQAGDTEAFF
>NA|NA|TRBJ1-5|TRBV12-3/TRBV12-4|14
TGTGCCAGCAGTTTGGGAGATAGCAATCAGCCCCAGCATTTT
CASSLGDSNQPQHF
>NA|NA|TRBJ1-5|TRBV7-9|11
TGTGCCAGCAGCTTGGGTTGGCCCCAGCATTTT
CASSLGWPQHF
>NA|TRBD2|TRBJ2-3|TRBV12-3/TRBV12-4|17
TGTGCCAGCAGTTGGGGCCCGGGACTAGCCTTGACAGATACGCAGTATTTT
CASSWGPGLALTDTQYF
>NA|NA|TRBJ2-5|TRBV5-1|16
TGCGCCAGCAGCTTGGGCAGGGGAGACCCGGGGGAGACCCAGTACTTC
CASSLGRGDPGETQYF
>few|NA|TRBJ1-2|TRBV5-4|13
TGTGCCAGCAGCTTGGGGCAGATCTATGGCTACACCTTC
CASSLGQIYGYTF
>once|TRBD2|TRBJ2-2|TRBV6-1|18
TGTGCCAGCAGTGACGAAGGACTAGCGGGAGTTAGCACCGGGGAGCTGTTTTTT
CASSDEGLAGVSTGELFF
>NA|NA|TRBJ2-7|TRBV6-5|15
TGTGCCAGCAGTTACTCCGGGACTGCCTCCTACGAGCAGTACTTC
CASSYSGTASYEQYF
>NA|NA|TRBJ2-1|TRBV9|13
TGTGCCAGCTCGGGGCGGAACTACAATGAGCAGTTCTTC
CASSGRNYNEQFF
>NA|NA|TRBJ2-2|TRBV7-9|12
TGTGCCAGCAGCTTGGGGAACGGGGAGCTGTTTTTT
CASSLGNGELFF